This T cell receptor beta chain is from a study of blood T cell repertoires in COVID-19. Study-wide context: Samples of COVID-19 (acute and convalescent) were obtained from the United States, Italy and Spain.

The repertoire was sequenced with immunoSEQ multiplex PCR; TCRdb's copy has only in-frame clones and lacks some. This sample has over 350,000 clones; roughly 88% occur once, and the top ten carry over 0.9%. This CDR3 is built from 16 residues. Trimming took 4 bases from V and 8 from J, leaving 18 bases between them. Germline V lookup: CDR1 LGHDT, CDR2 YNNKEL (reference sequence). The receptor's source is a woman under 40 with acute COVID-19. The chain carries TRBV3-1 (or the pseudogene TRBV3-2) and TRBJ1-6, with D maybe TRBD1 (5 bases). Sequenced input: PBMCs or T cells enriched from blood (not recorded which). CDR3 bases: TGTGCCAGCAGCCGGATGGGCGGCCCCAGGGATTCACCCCTCCACTTT. Residues: CASSRMGGPRDSPLHF.